These 13 T cell receptor beta chains share one sample of origin, sequenced in a study of Graves' ophthalmopathy and Graves' hyperthyroidism. RNA transcripts served as template for amplifying TCR beta CDR3 sequences. RT-PCR in the first round used HTBI primers; a second-round multiplex PCR followed. MiXCR was run by TCRdb on the multiplex PCR reads, yielding one entry per CDR3 protein. Altogether 600,000 to 950,000 distinct CDR3 sequences are present, around 40% being singletons, with the ten largest covering about 40%. Sequences were obtained from peripheral blood. These receptor sequences come from an adult man with Graves' ophthalmopathy.

The sample holds a few counts of this clonotype. CDR3 DNA sequence: TGTGCCAGCAGCCAAGATTCGGGGCGCGGGGAAAAACTGTTTTTT. Translation gives CASSQDSGRGEKLFF. The chain uses TRBV5-6 and TRBJ1-4, with D possibly TRBD1 on 5 matching bases. CDR3 size: 15 residues. Germline V gives CDR1 SGHDT, CDR2 YYEEEE. V was pared by 4 bases and J by 8 bases, with 18 bases between.

This clonotype was counted a few times. The gene calls are TRBV7-8 and TRBJ2-6, with a weak D call TRBD2 (6 bases). The CDR3 runs 15 residues. V lost 8 bases and J lost 1, with 12 bases in between. CDR1 is SGHVS and CDR2 is FQNEAQ in the germline V gene. CDR3 sequence (DNA): TGTGCCAGCTCGGCTGCGGGGTCTGGGGCCAACGTCCTGACTTTC. Residues: CASSAAGSGANVLTF. The complete variable domain, with remaining parts taken from reference TRBV7-8 and TRBJ2-6, reads GAGVSQSPRYKVAKRGQDVALRCDPISGHVSLFWYQQALGQGPEFLTYFQNEAQLDKSGLPSDRFFAERPEGSVSTLKIQRTQQEDSAVYLCASSAAGSGANVLTFGAGSRLTVL.

The chain recombines TRBV5-1 with TRBJ1-3; no firm D call. Germline lookup yields CDR1 SGHRS and CDR2 YFSETQ. The CDR3 covers 17 residues. The V end was cut by 0 bases, the J end by 0 bases, with 13 bases between. CDR3 in DNA: TGCGCCAGCAGCTTGGAAGGAATGGGGAGCTCTGGAAACACCATATATTTT. Residues: CASSLEGMGSSGNTIYF.

The chain has TRBV9 and TRBJ1-6; maybe TRBD1 (5 bases). Trimming cost V 5 bases and J 8 bases, with 11 bases left between them. CDR1 and CDR2 from the germline V gene are SGDLS and YYNGEE. The CDR3 consists of 13 residues. The CDR3 sequence is CASSAEGDSPLHF. CDR3 sequence (DNA): TGTGCCAGCAGTGCTGAAGGGGATTCACCCCTCCACTTT.

The CDR3, as DNA: TGCAGCGTTGACAGGGACTCTGGAAACACCATATATTTT. It specifies CSVDRDSGNTIYF. The chain has TRBV29-1 and TRBJ1-3; D is perhaps TRBD1 (5 bases). Trimming cost V 3 bases and J 0 bases, with 6 bases left between them. The CDR3 length is 13 residues. Germline V gives CDR1 SQVTM, CDR2 ANQGSEA. Using reference TRBV29-1 and TRBJ1-3 for the parts outside the CDR3, the full variable domain is SAVISQKPSRDICQRGTSLTIQCQVDSQVTMMFWYRQQPGQSLTLIATANQGSEATYESGFVIDKFPISRPNLTFSTLTVSNMSPEDSSIYLCSVDRDSGNTIYFGEGSWLTVV.

This clonotype was seen only once. The chain has TRBV7-9 and TRBJ1-6; maybe TRBD1 (5 bases). The CDR3 totals 15 residues. Germline CDR1 and CDR2: SEHNR and FQNEAQ (reference sequence). Trimming removed 5 bases at V and 10 bases at J, with 18 bases between. The CDR3, as DNA: TGTGCCAGCAGCGAAGCCCAGGGTTCTCGGTCACCCCTCCACTTT. Translating gives CASSEAQGSRSPLHF.

The chain combines TRBV10-3 with TRBJ1-2, with D perhaps TRBD1 (6 bases). The CDR3 contains 14 residues. The V end was cut by 4 bases, the J end by 5 bases, with 14 bases between. Looked up from germline, CDR1 is ENHRY and CDR2 is SYGVKD. CDR3 bases: TGTGCCATCAGTGTTTCGGGGGCCGGGTATGGCTACACCTTC. Amino acids: CAISVSGAGYGYTF.

This chain uses TRBV29-1 with TRBJ2-7, with 8 nucleotides matching TRBD1. Germline V gene sequence: CDR1 SQVTM, CDR2 ANQGSEA. CDR3 length equals 12 residues. V gave up 6 bases and J gave up 4 bases; unmatched junction bases: 5. Here the CDR3 reads CSVARQGYEQYF. In nucleotides, the CDR3 is TGCAGCGTCGCGAGACAGGGGTACGAGCAGTACTTC.

This clonotype was found many times. The chain links TRBV29-1 to TRBJ1-2, with D uncertain. Between the trimmed V and J ends, which lost 1 base and 4 bases, there was a span of 10 bases. This CDR3 has 13 amino acids. Germline lookup yields CDR1 SQVTM and CDR2 ANQGSEA. This CDR3 reads CSVEVGEIYGYTF. CDR3 nucleotides: TGCAGCGTTGAAGTAGGAGAGATCTATGGCTACACCTTC.

This clonotype was detected ten times or more. This sequence joins TRBV20-1 and TRBJ1-2, with D perhaps TRBD1 (5 bases). This CDR3 has 15 residues. Trimming pared 0 bases from V and 8 bases from J, leaving 19 bases between. CDR1 is DFQATT and CDR2 is SNEGSKA in the germline V gene (reference sequence). The CDR3 protein is CSARDRDQRRWGYTF. The CDR3 bases are TGCAGTGCTAGAGATCGGGACCAGAGAAGGTGGGGCTACACCTTC.

The rearrangement uses TRBV7-2 and TRBJ2-5, with 10 bases identical to TRBD1. Germline CDR1 is SGHTA and CDR2 is FQGNSA. V dropped 6 bases and J dropped 5; count of bases not matched to a gene: 9. There are 15 residues in the CDR3. The CDR3, as DNA: TGTGCCAGCAGTGAAGCCGGGACAGGGGACGAGACCCAGTACTTC. This translates into CASSEAGTGDETQYF.

Worth noting for this clonotype: The junction departs from germline at one end; a sequencing error may be responsible. The J gene is TRBJ2-5, the V gene TRBV3-1, with D possibly being TRBD2 (6 bases). CDR1 and CDR2 (germline): LGHDT, YNNKEL (reference sequence). The CDR3 contains 14 residues. The CDR3 DNA follows: TGTGCCAGCAGCCAAGAAGCCGACCGGGGGACCAAGTACTTC. Amino acids: CASSQEADRGTKYF.

This clonotype was detected ten times or more. The V gene is TRBV2, the J gene TRBJ2-7; TRBD2 agrees at 8 bases. This CDR3 has 13 amino acids. The germline gives CDR1 SNHLY, CDR2 FYNNEI. V lost 4 bases to trimming and J lost 7 bases; unmatched junction nucleotides: 6. The CDR3 sequence is CASSVAGGGEQYF. Written as DNA, the CDR3 is TGTGCCAGCAGTGTGGCGGGAGGAGGTGAGCAGTACTTC.